This TCR beta chain is from a study of OX40 agonist ivuxolimab in advanced cancers. About the research overall: Dosing consisted of intravenous ivuxolimab at 0.01 to 10 mg/kg every 2 weeks. Of mixed ages from roughly 23 to 80 and averaging approximately 60 years, the group was almost 85% male.

Study conclusions and caveats: Clonal expansion from baseline to week 6 occurred in both CD4+ and CD8+ T cells. Nonresponders included some who also had low normalized T-cell clonal expansion.

With regard to this clone: Antigen: not known.

There are 14 residues in the CDR3. Germline assignment: CDR1 MNHEY and CDR2 SVGAGI. V lost 5 bases and J lost 2, with 12 bases in between. The protocol was immunoSEQ multiplex PCR, while the TCRdb copy is restricted to in-frame clones and leaves out a portion. The data show fewer than 35,000 clones, with roughly 76% seen just once and around 20% held by the top ten. This sample comprised CD4+ or CD8+ T cells sorted from blood, obtained in a trial of the OX40 agonist ivuxolimab. This chain joins TRBV6-5 and TRBJ2-5, with a tentative D call TRBD2 (7 bases). The sequence came from an adult with an advanced solid tumor such as melanoma, head and neck, liver or kidney cancer. The DNA for the CDR3 is TGTGCCAGCAGTGACGGGGGGCTACAAGAGACCCAGTACTTC. It codes for CASSDGGLQETQYF.